Reported below is one TCR beta chain. The sample carries other DNA sequences with the same CDR3. Sequenced by immunoSEQ multiplex PCR; TCRdb stores in-frame clones only, minus some. The sample lists roughly 430,000 clones, about 88% occurring once. This specimen comes from a study of blood T cell repertoires in COVID-19. Trimming at V came to 3 bases and at J to 3 bases, leaving 4 bases not matched to a gene. This CDR3 spans 15 amino acids. Per germline, CDR1 KGHSH and CDR2 LQKENI. This chain joins TRBV18 and TRBJ1-4; 7 bases are a match to TRBD1. This receptor was taken from a woman in her late teens or twenties who had been exposed to COVID-19. Sequenced material: PBMCs or T cells enriched from blood (not recorded which). The CDR3, as DNA: TGTGCCAGCTCACCGAACAGGGGATCTAATGAAAAACTGTTTTTT. This sequence encodes CASSPNRGSNEKLFF.